These T cell receptor beta chains were read from a single sample in a study of blood T cell repertoires in COVID-19. The table came from immunoSEQ multiplex PCR; TCRdb's copy has only in-frame clones and leaves some out. Altogether approximately 73,000 clones are present, 80% to 90% being singletons, with the ten largest covering 8.9%. Input material: peripheral blood. All receptors come from a man older than 75 with acute or convalescent COVID-19. CDR3s include the opening cysteine and the closing phenylalanine or tryptophan. A D gene is named only where the DNA matches it firmly.

length: 15
D: TRBD1
J: TRBJ1-1
V: TRBV3-1/TRBV3-2
CDR3: CASSPTQGAGTEAFF

length: 15
D: -
J: TRBJ2-1
V: TRBV11-2
CDR3: CASSYLGGLEGEQFF

length: 13
D: TRBD1
J: TRBJ1-2
V: TRBV10-3
CDR3: CAISTGQGDGYTF

length: 14
D: -
J: TRBJ1-6
V: TRBV19
CDR3: CASSIDVQDPPLHF

length: 14
D: TRBD1
J: TRBJ1-1
V: TRBV5-1
CDR3: CASSHGQGATEAFF

length: 13
D: -
J: TRBJ1-1
V: TRBV30
CDR3: CAWSELRNTEAFF

length: 18
D: TRBD1
J: TRBJ1-5
V: TRBV19
CDR3: CASSIGVSGGKSNQPQHF

length: 13
D: -
J: TRBJ1-2
V: TRBV9
CDR3: CASSAGNEYGYTF

length: 16
D: -
J: TRBJ1-6
V: TRBV6-1
CDR3: CASSEVPPSGNSPLHF

length: 13
D: -
J: TRBJ1-1
V: TRBV5-5
CDR3: CASSFNRGTEAFF

length: 15
D: -
J: TRBJ2-3
V: TRBV11-3
CDR3: CASSLGVALTDTQYF

length: 13
D: -
J: TRBJ1-4
V: TRBV5-1
CDR3: CASNQTPNEKLFF

length: 17
D: TRBD2
J: TRBJ2-2
V: TRBV4-1
CDR3: CPPRLPGGRQYTGELFF

length: 15
D: TRBD2
J: TRBJ2-5
V: TRBV2
CDR3: CASSWSGGGGETQYF

length: 16
D: TRBD1
J: TRBJ1-1
V: TRBV5-3
CDR3: CARSQIQGALNTEAFF

length: 14
D: -
J: TRBJ1-2
V: TRBV10-3
CDR3: CAISDKSVNYGYTF

length: 14
D: -
J: TRBJ1-1
V: TRBV19
CDR3: CASSEGGMNTEAFF

length: 14
D: -
J: TRBJ1-1
V: TRBV28
CDR3: CASSLIELNTEAFF

length: 13
D: -
J: TRBJ1-3
V: TRBV7-3
CDR3: CATSSGAGNTIYF

length: 19
D: -
J: TRBJ2-4
V: TRBV12-2
CDR3: CASRLEQGLYGVSVDIQYF